This TCR beta chain stems from a study of neurological immune-mediated disorders. The wider study: About 90% of the 34 multiple sclerosis patients had relapsing-remitting disease; 3 had secondary progressive. General study points: The absence of any CDR3 amino acid sequence shared by expanded clones across subjects suggests that repertoires were private in all groups. Any association between clinical or MRI features and the multiple sclerosis repertoire cluster was absent.

J lost 5 bases, V lost 1 base, and 6 bases had no gene match. The CDR3 runs to 14 residues. The germline V gene has CDR1 DFQATT and CDR2 SNEGSKA (reference sequence). This clonotype was observed many times. Antigen unknown. TCRdb re-analysed the 5' RACE reads in MiXCR, keeping a single row per CDR3 protein. The table records roughly 120,000 distinct CDR3 sequences, 3% to 3.5% of them present only once. Sequenced input: PBMCs. This TCR derives from a woman aged 25 to 39 with multiple sclerosis. The rearrangement uses TRBV20-1 and TRBJ2-5, with 8 bases fitting TRBD1. The CDR3 reads CSARGDRGWETQYF. CDR3 sequence (DNA): TGCAGTGCTAGAGGTGACAGGGGTTGGGAGACCCAGTACTTC.